Below, 28 T cell receptor beta chains from the same sample are listed, as sequenced in a study of blood T cell repertoires in COVID-19. Profiling relied on immunoSEQ multiplex PCR, and the TCRdb table lists in-frame clones only, not all of them. The table records a few hundred thousand clones, roughly nine tenths of them present only once. Input material: peripheral blood. These TCRs come from a woman between 50 and 59 years old with acute or convalescent COVID-19.

This chain connects TRBV7-2 to TRBJ1-2; 7 bases map to TRBD1. Germline CDR1 is SGHTA and CDR2 is FQGNSA. V dropped 5 bases and J dropped 10; count of bases not matched to a gene: 16. This CDR3 is built from 15 residues. The CDR3 sequence: CASSLFPGTVSDYTF. The CDR3 DNA reads as TGTGCCAGCAGCCTTTTTCCCGGGACAGTATCCGACTACACCTTC.

This chain joins TRBV4-2 and TRBJ2-7; 14 nucleotides align to TRBD2. V was pared by 3 bases and J by 4 bases, with 8 bases of the junction left unmatched. This CDR3 is 17 amino acids long. The germline V gene encodes CDR1 LGHNA and CDR2 YNFKEQ. The CDR3 is CASSHLGTSGSIYEQYF. CDR3 nucleotide sequence: TGTGCCAGCAGCCATTTGGGGACTAGCGGGAGTATATACGAGCAGTACTTC.

This clone has a handful of counts. This chain connects TRBV10-3 to TRBJ1-1; 9 bases line up with TRBD1. The CDR3 runs 13 residues. CDR1 ENHRY and CDR2 SYGVKD come from the germline V gene. Trimming removed 4 bases from V and 6 bases from J; junction bases left unmatched: 3. This CDR3 reads CAISVQGAAEAFF. DNA of the CDR3: TGTGCCATCAGTGTACAGGGGGCCGCTGAAGCTTTCTTT.

The CDR3 loop is CAWSDPHSYSNEKLFF. The CDR3 nucleotides are TGTGCCTGGAGTGACCCCCACAGTTACTCTAATGAAAAACTGTTTTTT. The rearrangement joins TRBV30 to TRBJ1-4; no clear D. Per the germline V gene, CDR1 is GTSNPN and CDR2 is SVGIG (reference sequence). V shed 1 base and J shed 3 bases, with 15 bases lying between them. The CDR3 sequence is 16 residues long.

The gene calls are TRBV3-1 (or the pseudogene TRBV3-2) and TRBJ2-2; 10 nucleotides align to TRBD1. The CDR3 loop spans 15 amino acids. V lost 6 bases, J lost 5 bases, and 6 bases stayed unmatched. Germline CDR1 reads LGHDT; CDR2 reads YNNKEL (reference sequence). CDR3 coding DNA: TGTGCCAGCAGAGCTGGGACAGGGGTGACCGGGGAGCTGTTTTTT. Amino acid sequence: CASRAGTGVTGELFF.

This clone has ten or more counts. The V and J genes are TRBV19 and TRBJ2-7; 12 bases are a match to TRBD2. Germline V CDR1 and CDR2: LNHDA, SQIVND (reference sequence). This CDR3 has 17 residues. Trimming cost V 2 bases and J 2 bases; bases outside gene matches: 7. CDR3 loop: CASSINHPSGGAYEQYF. In DNA, the CDR3 is TGTGCCAGTAGTATAAACCATCCTAGCGGGGGGGCCTACGAGCAGTACTTC.

CDR3 residues: CASSPRSAGDTQYF. CDR3 nucleotides: TGTGCCAGCTCACCACGGTCGGCCGGGGATACGCAGTATTTT. This chain joins TRBV18 and TRBJ2-3; no firm D call. Germline CDR1 and CDR2: KGHSH and LQKENI. This CDR3 comprises 14 residues. Trimming left V 1 base short and J 6 bases short, with 11 bases between.

This clone was observed a handful of times. The chain is built from TRBV19 and TRBJ2-1; D remains ambiguous. Germline-derived CDR1 and CDR2 are LNHDA and SQIVND (reference sequence). With 7 bases removed from V and 1 base from J, the gap between germline ends came to 11 bases. The CDR3 runs to 14 residues. The CDR3 nucleotides are TGTGCCAGTATCTCTACCGAATCCTACAATGAGCAGTTCTTC. Its protein product is CASISTESYNEQFF.

The chain recombines TRBV27 with TRBJ1-4; maybe TRBD1 (6 bases). The CDR3 contains 15 residues. Looked up from germline, CDR1 is MNHEY and CDR2 is SMNVEV (reference sequence). Trimming took off 5 bases at V and 3 bases at J, with 13 bases between the two ends. The CDR3 loop is CASSPSPGANEKLFF. CDR3 DNA: TGTGCCAGCAGTCCGTCACCAGGGGCTAATGAAAAACTGTTTTTT.

The chain links TRBV30 to TRBJ2-7, with 10 bases aligning to TRBD1. The germline CDR1 and CDR2 sequences are GTSNPN and SVGIG (reference sequence). The CDR3 is 12 residues long. Losses at the gene ends were 5 bases for V and 5 bases for J; bases not matched to a gene: 3. CDR3 in amino acids: CAWGQGGNEQYF. CDR3 nucleotide sequence: TGTGCCTGGGGACAGGGGGGCAACGAGCAGTACTTC.

This chain uses TRBV7-2 with TRBJ2-7, with D tentatively TRBD2 (6 bases). V lost 1 base and J lost 3, with 13 bases in between. In germline, CDR1 is SGHTA, CDR2 FQGNSA. CDR3 length: 15 amino acids. The CDR3 DNA is TGTGCCAGCAGCTTAGGTTTTAGGGACTTCTACGAGCAGTACTTC. Protein product: CASSLGFRDFYEQYF.

The chain has TRBV6-5 and TRBJ2-7; 11 positions agree with TRBD2. Looked up from germline, CDR1 is MNHEY and CDR2 is SVGAGI. The CDR3 has 14 residues. The junction had 4 bases not matched to a gene; V was cut back by 6 bases and J by 3 bases. CDR3 in DNA: TGTGCCAGCAGACCCGGACTAGCGGGCTACGAGCAGTACTTC. Translating it yields CASRPGLAGYEQYF.

This clone was seen a handful of times. The gene calls are TRBV10-3 and TRBJ2-1, with 7 bases fitting TRBD2. Per germline, CDR1 ENHRY and CDR2 SYGVKD. The CDR3 spans 15 residues. Trimming took 5 bases from V and 3 from J; bases not matched to a gene: 7. This chain's CDR3 is CAISTGASGYNEQFF. The CDR3 nucleotides read TGTGCCATCAGTACTGGAGCTAGCGGCTACAATGAGCAGTTCTTC.

This chain uses TRBV21-1 with TRBJ2-7; no DNA check was done on the table's D call, TRBD2. TRBV21-1 is assigned pseudogene status. This CDR3 is built from 17 residues. This CDR3 reads CASSKLWTSGRRDEQYF. The CDR3 bases are TGTGCCAGCAGCAAGTTATGGACTAGCGGGAGGAGGGACGAGCAGTACTTC.

The chain has TRBV15 and TRBJ2-3, with D possibly being TRBD2 (5 bases). CDR1 is LNHNV, CDR2 YYDKDF, per germline (reference sequence). CDR3 length equals 13 residues. Trimming took off 0 bases at V and 11 bases at J, with 12 bases between the two ends. The CDR3 DNA sequence: TGTGCCACCAGCAGAGATATCCGGGATGGGCAGTATTTT. Encoded protein: CATSRDIRDGQYF.

This chain's CDR3 is CASSSSRGTGLNYGYTF. For the CDR3, the DNA is TGTGCCAGCAGCTCTTCCCGGGGGACAGGCTTAAACTATGGCTACACCTTC. The V gene is TRBV11-2, the J gene TRBJ1-2; the match to TRBD1 covers 8 bases. This CDR3 comprises 17 residues. The trim removed 4 bases at V and 2 bases at J, leaving 12 bases unmatched. CDR1 and CDR2 (germline): SGHAT, FQNNGV.

In this sample, this clone turned up a few times. The chain recombines TRBV7-9 with TRBJ2-2; no clear D. V was pared by 4 bases and J by 3 bases, with 9 bases between. The CDR3 contains 14 residues. Germline CDR1 is SEHNR and CDR2 is FQNEAQ (reference sequence). The CDR3 DNA reads as TGTGCCAGCAGCTCCTGGGCCCACACCGGGGAGCTGTTTTTT. This sequence encodes CASSSWAHTGELFF.

The chain employs TRBV9 and TRBJ2-5; D may be TRBD1 (6 bases). The CDR3 is made up of 18 amino acids. Trimming removed 3 bases at V and 3 bases at J, with 24 bases between. Germline V CDR1 and CDR2: SGDLS, YYNGEE. The CDR3 is CASSASQFYSGEKETQYF. The DNA of the CDR3 is TGTGCCAGCAGCGCCAGCCAGTTCTATTCAGGGGAAAAAGAGACCCAGTACTTC.

This clone was seen just once. The rearrangement links TRBV7-9 to TRBJ2-2; D is perhaps TRBD1 (6 bases). The V end lost 6 bases, the J end lost 4 bases, and 27 bases lay between the germline ends. The CDR3 is made up of 19 amino acids. Germline V gene data show CDR1 as SEHNR and CDR2 as FQNEAQ (reference sequence). In DNA, the CDR3 is TGTGCCAGCAGAGGGCCGGGACATACGGGCACGGTAGGCACCGGGGAGCTGTTTTTT. The encoded protein is CASRGPGHTGTVGTGELFF.

The chain carries TRBV28 and TRBJ2-7, with TRBD1 as a possible D gene (6 bases). Germline-derived CDR1 and CDR2 are MDHEN and SYDVKM. CDR3 length: 15 residues. Between the trimmed V and J ends, which lost 7 bases and 1 base, there was a span of 17 bases. The CDR3 here is CASNPTGPLSYEQYF. Written as DNA, the CDR3 is TGTGCCAGCAACCCCACAGGGCCCTTATCCTACGAGCAGTACTTC.

The genes are TRBV14 and TRBJ2-2; 8 nucleotides match TRBD1. Unmatched junction bases numbered 4, after V lost 4 bases and J lost 3 bases. The CDR3 is 15 residues long. Germline CDR1 is SGHDN and CDR2 is FVKESK. The CDR3 DNA is TGTGCCAGCAGCCGCACAGGGGGTTACACCGGGGAGCTGTTTTTT. Its translation is CASSRTGGYTGELFF. Filled out from reference TRBV14 and TRBJ2-2, the complete variable domain reads EAGVTQFPSHSVIEKGQTVTLRCDPISGHDNLYWYRRVMGKEIKFLLHFVKESKQDESGMPNNRFLAERTGGTYSTLKVQPAELEDSGVYFCASSRTGGYTGELFFGEGSRLTVL.

V gene TRBV29-1 combines with J gene TRBJ2-7; TRBD1 aligns across 8 bases. Germline CDR1 and CDR2: SQVTM and ANQGSEA. V gave up 4 bases and J gave up 2 bases; unmatched junction bases: 10. This CDR3 contains 15 residues. This chain's CDR3 is CSVAAPGTGPYEQYF. CDR3 in DNA: TGCAGCGTTGCAGCCCCCGGGACAGGACCCTACGAGCAGTACTTC.

This clone was counted a single time. The V call is TRBV15, the J call TRBJ2-7; the D gene is possibly TRBD1 (6 bases). The CDR3 has 14 amino acids. Per the germline V gene, CDR1 is LNHNV and CDR2 is YYDKDF (reference sequence). V was trimmed by 3 bases and J by 4 bases, leaving 13 bases between them. CDR3 amino acids: CATSRGGQLYEQYF. The DNA of the CDR3 is TGTGCCACCAGCAGGGGTGGACAGCTATACGAGCAGTACTTC.

The V and J genes are TRBV4-2 and TRBJ2-5, with 8 positions matching TRBD2. V dropped 4 bases and J dropped 3; count of bases not matched to a gene: 10. Looked up from germline, CDR1 is LGHNA and CDR2 is YNFKEQ. This CDR3 comprises 16 residues. CDR3 bases: TGTGCCAGCAGCCTAGGTGGAAGCGGGGGTAAAGAGACCCAGTACTTC. Its translation: CASSLGGSGGKETQYF.

CDR3 sequence reads: CASSQEATNTGELFF. The CDR3 region has the DNA TGTGCCAGCAGCCAAGAGGCCACGAACACCGGGGAGCTGTTTTTT. This rearrangement joins TRBV14 to TRBJ2-2; D remains unclear. The CDR3 extends over 15 amino acids. Trimming took off 0 bases at V and 0 bases at J, with 5 bases between the two ends. Germline V CDR1 and CDR2: SGHDN, FVKESK.

The rearrangement uses TRBV11-2 and TRBJ2-1; 7 bases are shared with TRBD1. Germline CDR1 is SGHAT and CDR2 is FQNNGV. V gave up 2 bases and J gave up 2 bases; unmatched junction bases: 6. The CDR3 has 16 residues. CDR3 sequence reads: CASSLFSGQTYNEQFF. In DNA form, the CDR3 reads TGTGCCAGCAGCTTATTTTCGGGACAGACCTACAATGAGCAGTTCTTC.

The rearrangement uses TRBV5-1 and TRBJ2-1; 7 bases map to TRBD2. The CDR3 contains 13 residues. Trimming removed 0 bases from V and 9 bases from J; junction bases left unmatched: 3. The germline gives CDR1 SGHRS, CDR2 YFSETQ. CDR3 DNA sequence: TGCGCCAGCAGCTTGGCCCGCGGGAGTGAGCAGTTCTTC. Residues: CASSLARGSEQFF.

The genes are TRBV6-2 or TRBV6-3 and TRBJ2-2; 8 positions match TRBD1. V lost 5 bases to trimming and J lost 7 bases; unmatched junction nucleotides: 9. This CDR3 is 15 amino acids long. Germline V lookup: CDR1 MNHEY, CDR2 SVGEGT. The CDR3 spells CASSQRDRGGGELFF. The CDR3 bases are TGTGCCAGCAGTCAACGAGACAGGGGAGGCGGGGAGCTGTTTTTT.